The 9 T cell receptor beta chains given below trace back to one sample, sequenced in a study of blood T cell repertoires in COVID-19. Assay: immunoSEQ multiplex PCR; the TCRdb copy retains only in-frame clones and omits some. The sample lists some 530,000 clones; 70% to 90% were seen once. The sequencing sample was made of peripheral blood. The receptor set was obtained from a human donor in a cohort sampled during active COVID-19.

The genes are TRBV7-9 and TRBJ1-5, with D possibly TRBD1 on 5 matching bases. Germline lookup yields CDR1 SEHNR and CDR2 FQNEAQ (reference sequence). There are 16 residues in the CDR3. The V gene lost 1 base and the J gene lost 1 base, with 11 bases spanning the gap. This CDR3 is CASSLGAGLSNQPQHF. The CDR3 DNA reads TGTGCCAGCAGCTTAGGGGCAGGGCTAAGCAATCAGCCCCAGCATTTT.

This chain joins TRBV6-5 and TRBJ2-7; D remains unclear. The germline CDR1 and CDR2 sequences are MNHEY and SVGAGI. The CDR3 is made up of 13 amino acids. The germline V and J ends were trimmed by 0 bases and 4 bases, with 7 bases remaining between them. CDR3 nucleotide sequence: TGTGCCAGCAGTTACTCAGCTGATTACGAGCAGTACTTC. Its translation: CASSYSADYEQYF.

The V call is TRBV29-1, the J call TRBJ1-1, with D unclear. Germline assignment: CDR1 SQVTM and CDR2 ANQGSEA. The CDR3 is made up of 12 amino acids. Trimming stripped 1 base from V and 6 bases from J, with 9 bases between. The CDR3 coding sequence is TGCAGCGTTGAAGCATCAGAGGCTGAAGCTTTCTTT. Protein product: CSVEASEAEAFF. The variable domain in full, with the rest retrieved from reference TRBV29-1 and TRBJ1-1, is SAVISQKPSRDICQRGTSLTIQCQVDSQVTMMFWYRQQPGQSLTLIATANQGSEATYESGFVIDKFPISRPNLTFSTLTVSNMSPEDSSIYLCSVEASEAEAFFGQGTRLTVV.

The chain couples TRBV30 to TRBJ1-1, with a possible D match to TRBD1 (6 bases). Germline-derived CDR1 and CDR2 are GTSNPN and SVGIG (reference sequence). The CDR3 extends over 16 amino acids. The ends were cut back, 3 bases at V and 0 bases at J, with 17 bases in the middle. CDR3 nucleotides: TGTGCCTGGAGCCTAACTCGGACAGCCATGAACACTGAAGCTTTCTTT. Amino acid sequence: CAWSLTRTAMNTEAFF.

This chain joins TRBV27 and TRBJ2-7, with TRBD1 as a possible D gene (6 bases). V dropped 0 bases and J dropped 10 bases, with 16 bases sitting between them. The CDR3 consists of 14 residues. The germline gives CDR1 MNHEY, CDR2 SMNVEV (reference sequence). DNA of the CDR3: TGTGCCAGCAGTTTATCCCCGGAGACAGGTCGACAGTACTTC. It yields the protein CASSLSPETGRQYF.

This chain joins TRBV30 and TRBJ1-2, with D tentatively TRBD1 (5 bases). Looked up from germline, CDR1 is GTSNPN and CDR2 is SVGIG (reference sequence). Trimming left V 3 bases short and J 4 bases short, with 12 bases between. This CDR3 is built from 13 residues. For the CDR3, the DNA is TGTGCCTGGAGGCCAGGGTCCGGCTATGGCTACACCTTC. This translates into CAWRPGSGYGYTF.

This chain connects TRBV19 to TRBJ1-2; maybe TRBD1 (6 bases). This CDR3 is 14 amino acids long. Trimming pared 6 bases from V and 4 bases from J, leaving 15 bases between. Germline CDR1 LNHDA, CDR2 SQIVND (reference sequence). CDR3 loop: CASRGQSELYGYTF. Here the CDR3 DNA reads TGTGCCAGTAGAGGACAGAGTGAACTCTATGGCTACACCTTC.

This clone appeared a few times. The V and J genes are TRBV5-1 and TRBJ2-7; 8 positions match TRBD1. Per germline, CDR1 SGHRS and CDR2 YFSETQ. The CDR3 length is 15 residues. The V gene end was trimmed by 4 bases and the J gene end by 5 bases; junction bases not matched to a gene: 11. CDR3 nucleotides: TGCGCCAGCAGCGTTACCGGGACAGGCCGAAACGAGCAGTACTTC. This translates into CASSVTGTGRNEQYF.

V gene TRBV7-8 combines with J gene TRBJ2-6; TRBD1 agrees at 7 bases. The CDR3 length is 16 residues. V lost 5 bases to trimming and J lost 2 bases; unmatched junction nucleotides: 6. CDR1 and CDR2 (germline): SGHVS, FQNEAQ. In nucleotides, the CDR3 is TGTGCCAGCAGCCCAGGGACAGTCGCTGGGGCCAACGTCCTGACTTTC. Protein: CASSPGTVAGANVLTF.